Listed below are T cell receptor beta chains from one sample, sequenced in a study of T cell responses to AZD1222 COVID-19 vaccine. Data came from immunoSEQ multiplex PCR; TCRdb stores just in-frame clones and leaves some out. The sample consists of 150,000 or so clones, about 92% of them appearing once. Sequencing used peripheral blood, obtained on day 0 of AZD1222 vaccination. Receptors were obtained from an adult in good health. Both conserved end residues are part of each CDR3. Fields, in order: J gene, V gene, clone size, D gene, CDR3 DNA, CDR3 protein. A D gene is named only where the DNA matches it firmly. Part of the rows lack a size; the others show once, few, many or a class for expanded clones.

TRBJ1-1 TRBV7-9 once TRBD1 TGTGCCAGCAGGACAGGACAGGGGACGAACACTGAAGCTTTCTTT CASRTGQGTNTEAFF
TRBJ1-5 TRBV9 once . TGTGCCAGCAGCGTAGACGGACAGCCCCAGCATTTT CASSVDGQPQHF
TRBJ2-1 TRBV3-1/TRBV3-2 . TRBD2 TGTGCCAGCAGACCCGGCGCGGGGGATGAGCAGTTCTTC CASRPGAGDEQFF
TRBJ1-6 TRBV6-2/TRBV6-3 . TRBD1 TGTGCCAGCAATTACCGGACAGGTCGTGATTCACCCCTCCACTTT CASNYRTGRDSPLHF
TRBJ2-5 TRBV7-9 once . TGTGCCAGCAGCTATCGGGGACGGTTAGAGACCCAGTACTTC CASSYRGRLETQYF
TRBJ1-4 TRBV3-1/TRBV3-2 . TRBD1 TGTGCCAGCAGCCCGAACAGGGGGCTCTTCGAAAAACTGTTTTTT CASSPNRGLFEKLFF
TRBJ2-7 TRBV3-1/TRBV3-2 . . TGTGCCAGCAGCCAAGTTCAGATGGGGGGCTACGAGCAGTACTTC CASSQVQMGGYEQYF
TRBJ2-5 TRBV12-5 . . TGTGCTAGTAGCTTTGCCGAGGAGACCCAGTACTTC CASSFAEETQYF
TRBJ1-3 TRBV19 few . TGTGCCAGTAGTATGGGCGGCGGAAACACCATATATTTT CASSMGGGNTIYF
TRBJ2-7 TRBV7-8 . . TGTGCCAGCAGCCCACTCACTGGAAGGTCCTACGAGCAGTACTTC CASSPLTGRSYEQYF